At least ten counts were recorded for the clone carrying this T cell receptor beta chain. These data belong to a study of T-cell memory formation after mild COVID-19. Using constant-segment primers, 5'RACE produced TCR alpha and TCR beta cDNA libraries carrying sample barcodes and UMIs. TCRdb independently ran MiXCR on the 5' RACE reads; one entry per CDR3 protein. The sample carries hundreds of thousands of distinct CDR3 sequences, approximately 15% recorded once. The CDR3 has 16 amino acids. CDR1 is LGHNA and CDR2 is YNFKEQ in the germline V gene. V gave up 0 bases and J gave up 0 bases, with 11 bases separating them.

This receptor was identified in a man younger than 30 who had mild COVID-19 (a few samples of this study predate the infection). Cell type and time point are not known. The sequenced sample was PBMCs or a T cell subset sorted from them (not recorded which). The chain is built from TRBV4-2 and TRBJ1-1; D remains unclear. CDR3 amino acids: CASSQDWPGMNTEAFF. The CDR3 bases are TGTGCCAGCAGCCAAGATTGGCCGGGGATGAACACTGAAGCTTTCTTT.